Reported below is one T cell receptor beta chain. CDR1 is ENHRY and CDR2 is SYGVKD in the germline V gene. V lost 3 bases and J lost 3; bases outside the gene matches: 9. This CDR3 spans 17 amino acids. The source of the sample is a study of blood T cell repertoires in COVID-19. Study-level information: Samples taken during acute and convalescent COVID-19 were collected in the United States, Italy and Spain.

Cohorts were determined from participant-reported clinical history. Measured with immunoSEQ multiplex PCR; TCRdb has only the in-frame clones, and not every one. This table holds 150,000 to 200,000 clones, around 80% found once. Source material: PBMCs or T cells enriched from blood (not recorded which). This sequence was found in a woman in her sixties or seventies who had recovered from COVID-19. The chain carries TRBV10-3 and TRBJ1-5; 9 bases match TRBD1. The CDR3 reads CAISDAGGQGYNQPQHF. The CDR3, as DNA: TGTGCCATCAGTGACGCTGGGGGACAGGGATACAATCAGCCCCAGCATTTT.